A few counts support the clone carrying this TCR beta chain. These data come from a study of blood T cells in healthy people across ages. Germline CDR1 and CDR2: SQVTM and ANQGSEA. This CDR3 is built from 14 residues. A second 7 to 11 cycle PCR used barcoded and J-beta primers. Every individual sample yielded 2.5 million or more paired-end reads (each containing CDR3). TCRdb recomputed calls from the 5' RACE reads with MiXCR, one row per CDR3 protein. The data show 1 million to 1.2 million distinct CDR3 sequences, around two fifths seen once. This chain uses TRBV29-1 with TRBJ2-1; no definite D call. The last part of the DNA fits TRBJ2-7 better; the J call may be wrong. The TCR comes from a man aged 18 to 29 in good health. Sequencing was carried out using blood. CDR3 DNA sequence: TGCAGCGTAGCGACTTACCTCTCCTACAATGAGCAGTACTTC. Translated, it gives CSVATYLSYNEQYF.